This is a list of T cell receptor beta chains from one sample in a study of blood T cell repertoires in COVID-19. Data came from immunoSEQ multiplex PCR; TCRdb stores just in-frame clones and leaves some out. The sample comprises a few hundred thousand clones, approximately 90% of which are singletons, and 6.5% to 8% rests with the top ten. Sequenced material: peripheral blood. Receptors originate from a woman aged 25 to 45 with COVID-19, enrolled during active disease. Both conserved end residues are part of each CDR3. Each record gives: D gene, clone size, V gene, J gene, CDR3 protein, CDR3 DNA. The D gene is left open where the match is weak. Rows give clone size only sometimes, using once, few, many, or a class for an expanded clone.

D gene: TRBD1; clone size: NA; V gene: TRBV6-5; J gene: TRBJ1-2; CDR3 protein: CASSSTPRDSYYGYTF; CDR3 DNA: TGTGCCAGCAGTTCAACTCCTCGGGACAGTTACTATGGCTACACCTTC
D gene: NA; clone size: once; V gene: TRBV6-2/TRBV6-3; J gene: TRBJ2-7; CDR3 protein: CASSYSEILNEQYF; CDR3 DNA: TGTGCCAGCAGTTACTCGGAGATCCTAAACGAGCAGTACTTC
D gene: TRBD1; clone size: NA; V gene: TRBV20-1; J gene: TRBJ1-5; CDR3 protein: CSASVSGQGFQPQHF; CDR3 DNA: TGCAGTGCTAGTGTTTCTGGACAGGGGTTCCAGCCCCAGCATTTT
D gene: TRBD2; clone size: NA; V gene: TRBV28; J gene: TRBJ2-7; CDR3 protein: CASRLSGTYEQYF; CDR3 DNA: TGTGCCAGCAGACTTAGCGGGACCTACGAGCAGTACTTC
D gene: NA; clone size: NA; V gene: TRBV19; J gene: TRBJ2-7; CDR3 protein: CASSIAGTPGEQYF; CDR3 DNA: TGTGCCAGTAGTATAGCCGGGACTCCGGGGGAGCAGTACTTC
D gene: NA; clone size: NA; V gene: TRBV5-6; J gene: TRBJ1-2; CDR3 protein: CASSPLGGAPRGYGYTF; CDR3 DNA: TGTGCCAGCAGCCCGCTGGGGGGGGCGCCTCGGGGATATGGCTACACCTTC
D gene: NA; clone size: NA; V gene: TRBV30; J gene: TRBJ1-4; CDR3 protein: CAWSGGQDEKLFF; CDR3 DNA: TGTGCCTGGAGCGGCGGGCAGGACGAAAAACTGTTTTTT
D gene: NA; clone size: NA; V gene: TRBV4-1; J gene: TRBJ1-5; CDR3 protein: CASSQGLPVGNQPQHF; CDR3 DNA: TGCGCCAGCAGCCAAGGACTGCCGGTAGGCAATCAGCCCCAGCATTTT
D gene: TRBD2; clone size: NA; V gene: TRBV14; J gene: TRBJ2-1; CDR3 protein: CASSPWGGDEQFF; CDR3 DNA: TGTGCCAGCAGCCCTTGGGGGGGTGATGAGCAGTTCTTC
D gene: NA; clone size: NA; V gene: TRBV10-2; J gene: TRBJ1-2; CDR3 protein: CASYGNLQGIVRYGYTF; CDR3 DNA: TGCGCCAGCTACGGAAACTTACAGGGTATAGTGCGGTATGGCTACACCTTC
D gene: TRBD1; clone size: NA; V gene: TRBV6-2/TRBV6-3; J gene: TRBJ1-5; CDR3 protein: CASSWDRAQPQHF; CDR3 DNA: TGTGCCAGCAGTTGGGACAGGGCCCAGCCCCAGCATTTT
D gene: NA; clone size: once; V gene: TRBV18; J gene: TRBJ2-7; CDR3 protein: CASSPVGQGYEQYF; CDR3 DNA: TGTGCCAGCTCACCAGTTGGTCAGGGATACGAGCAGTACTTC
D gene: NA; clone size: NA; V gene: TRBV7-2; J gene: TRBJ2-7; CDR3 protein: CASSFVDNTYEQYF; CDR3 DNA: TGTGCCAGCAGCTTCGTGGACAACACCTACGAGCAGTACTTC
D gene: NA; clone size: NA; V gene: TRBV2; J gene: TRBJ1-1; CDR3 protein: CASSGGLQHRAFF; CDR3 DNA: TGTGCCAGCAGTGGCGGCCTCCAGCATCGGGCTTTCTTT
D gene: NA; clone size: NA; V gene: TRBV9; J gene: TRBJ2-1; CDR3 protein: CASSVLTGGGEQFF; CDR3 DNA: TGTGCCAGCAGCGTGCTTACAGGGGGGGGTGAGCAGTTCTTC
D gene: TRBD1; clone size: NA; V gene: TRBV5-1; J gene: TRBJ1-2; CDR3 protein: CASGIQGAFGYTF; CDR3 DNA: TGCGCCAGCGGCATACAGGGGGCTTTTGGCTACACCTTC
D gene: TRBD2; clone size: NA; V gene: TRBV5-6; J gene: TRBJ2-1; CDR3 protein: CASSSGLAGVRFF; CDR3 DNA: TGTGCCAGCAGCTCTGGACTAGCGGGAGTTCGGTTCTTC
D gene: TRBD1; clone size: NA; V gene: TRBV11-3; J gene: TRBJ2-1; CDR3 protein: CASSAGTGDYNEQFF; CDR3 DNA: TGTGCCAGCAGCGCCGGGACAGGGGATTACAATGAGCAGTTCTTC
D gene: NA; clone size: NA; V gene: TRBV6-5; J gene: TRBJ1-6; CDR3 protein: CASSRTDYNSPLHF; CDR3 DNA: TGTGCCAGCAGCAGGACAGACTATAATTCACCCCTCCACTTT
D gene: TRBD1; clone size: NA; V gene: TRBV7-2; J gene: TRBJ1-6; CDR3 protein: CASTQGGQGASPLHF; CDR3 DNA: TGTGCCAGCACCCAGGGGGGACAGGGCGCTTCACCCCTCCACTTT
D gene: NA; clone size: NA; V gene: TRBV5-4; J gene: TRBJ2-3; CDR3 protein: CASSLGSSDTQYF; CDR3 DNA: TGTGCCAGCAGCTTGGGGAGCAGTGATACGCAGTATTTT
D gene: NA; clone size: once; V gene: TRBV9; J gene: TRBJ2-1; CDR3 protein: CASSAENNNEQFF; CDR3 DNA: TGTGCCAGCAGCGCGGAGAACAACAATGAGCAGTTCTTC
D gene: TRBD2; clone size: NA; V gene: TRBV6-5; J gene: TRBJ2-7; CDR3 protein: CASFASGRIYEQYF; CDR3 DNA: TGTGCCAGCTTTGCTAGCGGGAGAATCTACGAGCAGTACTTC
D gene: TRBD2; clone size: NA; V gene: TRBV11-2; J gene: TRBJ2-3; CDR3 protein: CASSLDPGGDTQYF; CDR3 DNA: TGTGCCAGCAGCTTAGATCCGGGGGGAGATACGCAGTATTTT
D gene: TRBD1; clone size: NA; V gene: TRBV6-2/TRBV6-3; J gene: TRBJ1-5; CDR3 protein: CASSTGQARRWPQHF; CDR3 DNA: TGTGCCAGCAGTACGGGACAGGCAAGGAGGTGGCCCCAGCATTTT
D gene: TRBD2; clone size: NA; V gene: TRBV10-3; J gene: TRBJ2-7; CDR3 protein: CAISALAGEGQYF; CDR3 DNA: TGTGCCATCAGTGCCCTAGCGGGAGAGGGGCAGTACTTC
D gene: TRBD1; clone size: once; V gene: TRBV19; J gene: TRBJ1-1; CDR3 protein: CASRQGVAFF; CDR3 DNA: TGTGCCAGTAGACAGGGGGTGGCTTTCTTT
D gene: TRBD1; clone size: NA; V gene: TRBV23-1; J gene: TRBJ2-3; CDR3 protein: CASSHPGTGDTDTQYF; CDR3 DNA: TGCGCCAGCAGTCACCCCGGGACAGGGGACACAGATACGCAGTATTTT
D gene: TRBD1; clone size: NA; V gene: TRBV9; J gene: TRBJ2-5; CDR3 protein: CASSVGPRGRETQYF; CDR3 DNA: TGTGCCAGCAGCGTAGGGCCCAGGGGGCGGGAGACCCAGTACTTC
D gene: NA; clone size: NA; V gene: TRBV28; J gene: TRBJ1-3; CDR3 protein: CASSPITGNTIYF; CDR3 DNA: TGTGCCAGCAGTCCTATCACTGGAAACACCATATATTTT
D gene: NA; clone size: NA; V gene: TRBV9; J gene: TRBJ2-4; CDR3 protein: CASSGGGFKNIQYF; CDR3 DNA: TGTGCCAGCAGCGGGGGAGGATTCAAAAACATTCAGTACTTC
D gene: NA; clone size: NA; V gene: TRBV20-1; J gene: TRBJ1-1; CDR3 protein: CSATEGLEAFF; CDR3 DNA: TGCAGTGCTACTGAGGGGCTTGAAGCTTTCTTT
D gene: TRBD1; clone size: NA; V gene: TRBV29-1; J gene: TRBJ2-4; CDR3 protein: CSVGAHRGIQYF; CDR3 DNA: TGCAGCGTTGGTGCTCACAGGGGCATTCAGTACTTC
D gene: NA; clone size: NA; V gene: TRBV6-4; J gene: TRBJ2-2; CDR3 protein: CASSADDLGSTGELFF; CDR3 DNA: TGTGCCAGCAGTGCTGACGACCTTGGGAGCACCGGGGAGCTGTTTTTT
D gene: TRBD1; clone size: NA; V gene: TRBV19; J gene: TRBJ1-2; CDR3 protein: CASSSGQGPVYGYTF; CDR3 DNA: TGTGCCAGTAGTTCGGGACAGGGTCCCGTATATGGCTACACCTTC
D gene: TRBD1; clone size: NA; V gene: TRBV20-1; J gene: TRBJ2-7; CDR3 protein: CSASTQGGMFRGYEQYF; CDR3 DNA: TGCAGTGCTAGTACACAGGGGGGAATGTTTCGGGGCTACGAGCAGTACTTC
D gene: TRBD2; clone size: once; V gene: TRBV4-1; J gene: TRBJ2-7; CDR3 protein: CASSQNPSGSAYEQYF; CDR3 DNA: TGCGCCAGCAGCCAGAACCCGAGCGGGAGTGCCTACGAGCAGTACTTC
D gene: NA; clone size: NA; V gene: TRBV16; J gene: TRBJ1-1; CDR3 protein: CASSQSDRGLNTEAFF; CDR3 DNA: TGTGCCAGCAGCCAATCGGATAGGGGCCTGAACACTGAAGCTTTCTTT
D gene: TRBD1; clone size: once; V gene: TRBV7-9; J gene: TRBJ2-1; CDR3 protein: CASNPGQGYNEQFF; CDR3 DNA: TGTGCCAGCAACCCGGGACAGGGTTACAATGAGCAGTTCTTC
D gene: TRBD1; clone size: NA; V gene: TRBV29-1; J gene: TRBJ1-5; CDR3 protein: CSVAPGTGSNQPQHF; CDR3 DNA: TGCAGCGTTGCTCCCGGGACAGGGAGTAATCAGCCCCAGCATTTT
D gene: TRBD2; clone size: NA; V gene: TRBV10-3; J gene: TRBJ2-5; CDR3 protein: CAIGPGLAGTQETQYF; CDR3 DNA: TGTGCCATCGGCCCGGGGCTAGCGGGCACCCAAGAGACCCAGTACTTC
D gene: NA; clone size: once; V gene: TRBV6-5; J gene: TRBJ2-3; CDR3 protein: CASSRADTQYF; CDR3 DNA: TGTGCCAGCAGTCGGGCAGATACGCAGTATTTT
D gene: NA; clone size: NA; V gene: TRBV11-2; J gene: TRBJ2-3; CDR3 protein: CASSGRDPGGTDTQYF; CDR3 DNA: TGTGCCAGCAGCGGGCGCGACCCGGGGGGCACAGATACGCAGTATTTT
D gene: TRBD1; clone size: NA; V gene: TRBV27; J gene: TRBJ1-5; CDR3 protein: CASSRWGQGLNQPQHF; CDR3 DNA: TGTGCCAGCAGCCGATGGGGACAGGGGCTCAATCAGCCCCAGCATTTT
D gene: NA; clone size: NA; V gene: TRBV3-1/TRBV3-2; J gene: TRBJ2-1; CDR3 protein: CASSQTGGNRGAYNEQFF; CDR3 DNA: TGTGCCAGCAGCCAAACGGGAGGGAACAGGGGAGCCTACAATGAGCAGTTCTTC
D gene: NA; clone size: NA; V gene: TRBV9; J gene: TRBJ2-1; CDR3 protein: CASSPLGGGGDEQFF; CDR3 DNA: TGTGCCAGCAGCCCGCTAGGGGGGGGAGGGGATGAGCAGTTCTTC
D gene: NA; clone size: NA; V gene: TRBV4-2; J gene: TRBJ1-2; CDR3 protein: CASSQTGPNYGYTF; CDR3 DNA: TGTGCCAGCAGCCAAACAGGGCCCAACTATGGCTACACCTTC
D gene: TRBD1; clone size: NA; V gene: TRBV19; J gene: TRBJ2-7; CDR3 protein: CASSTLTGGRHEQYF; CDR3 DNA: TGTGCCAGTAGTACGCTGACAGGGGGCCGGCACGAGCAGTACTTC